A single sample gave rise to the 19 T cell receptor beta chains below, sequenced in a study of shared clonotypes between healthy human individuals. The table came from immunoSEQ multiplex PCR; TCRdb's copy has only in-frame clones and leaves some out. The sample includes under 1,900,000 clones, approximately 98.5% of them seen just once. Sample: naive CD4+ T cells sorted from blood. Subset indicated: CD45RA+ positively selected. These receptors were taken from a man aged 25 to 40 in good health.

The gene calls are TRBV28 and TRBJ2-7; 7 nucleotides match TRBD1. With V trimmed by 7 bases and J by 3 bases, 3 bases remained unmatched. Germline V gene sequence: CDR1 MDHEN, CDR2 SYDVKM. The CDR3 length is 12 residues. CDR3 DNA sequence: TGTGCCAGCAAGGGGGCCTACTACGAGCAGTACTTC. It encodes CASKGAYYEQYF.

The genes are TRBV5-5 and TRBJ2-7; no reliable D call. Germline CDR1 and CDR2: SGHKS and YYEKEE (reference sequence). V was trimmed by 3 bases and J by 3 bases, leaving 10 bases between them. The CDR3 is 13 amino acids. The CDR3 here is CASSSLVGYEQYF. In DNA form, the CDR3 reads TGTGCCAGCAGCTCCCTAGTGGGCTACGAGCAGTACTTC.

J is TRBJ2-1 and V is TRBV7-2; 8 bases are a match to TRBD2. The CDR3 covers 16 residues. The junction had 5 bases not matched to a gene; V was cut back by 0 bases and J by 4 bases. Germline CDR1 is SGHTA and CDR2 is FQGNSA. DNA of the CDR3: TGTGCCAGCAGCTTAGCTCTCAGCGGGAGTTACAATGAGCAGTTCTTC. This encodes CASSLALSGSYNEQFF.

The chain employs TRBV28 and TRBJ1-2, with 10 bases lining up with TRBD1. V lost 5 bases to trimming and J lost 0 bases; unmatched junction nucleotides: 12. The CDR3 sequence is 18 residues long. Germline V gene data show CDR1 as MDHEN and CDR2 as SYDVKM. Here the CDR3 DNA reads TGTGCCAGCAGTCCTACTGTCCCGGGACAGGGGACTAACTATGGCTACACCTTC. Its protein is CASSPTVPGQGTNYGYTF.

This chain uses TRBV6-5 with TRBJ2-1; no definite D call. The CDR3 consists of 13 residues. V dropped 4 bases and J dropped 9 bases, with 13 bases sitting between them. Per the germline V gene, CDR1 is MNHEY and CDR2 is SVGAGI. The CDR3 DNA is TGTGCCAGCAGTTTTACTCCCATTGGTGAGCAGTTCTTC. Protein: CASSFTPIGEQFF.

The chain uses TRBV28 and TRBJ2-1; D is perhaps TRBD2 (6 bases). CDR1 MDHEN and CDR2 SYDVKM come from the germline V gene. This CDR3 is 15 amino acids long. The V end was cut by 7 bases, the J end by 0 bases, with 13 bases between. The DNA of the CDR3 is TGTGCCAGCACCAGGGACTTCGGCTCCTACAATGAGCAGTTCTTC. This gives the protein CASTRDFGSYNEQFF.

The chain recombines TRBV5-1 with TRBJ2-5; D tentatively fits TRBD1 or TRBD2 (5 bases each). Germline assignment: CDR1 SGHRS and CDR2 YFSETQ. Trimming pared 3 bases from V and 4 bases from J, leaving 10 bases between. This CDR3 has 13 amino acids. CDR3 in DNA: TGCGCCAGCAGCTCGGTGGGGGTAGAGACCCAGTACTTC. This translates into CASSSVGVETQYF.

The chain has TRBV4-3 and TRBJ2-3; 9 positions agree with TRBD2. This CDR3 has 18 residues. The junction had 9 bases not matched to a gene; V was cut back by 0 bases and J by 2 bases. Looked up from germline, CDR1 is LGHNA and CDR2 is YSLEER. As DNA, the CDR3 is TGCGCCAGCAGCCAAGAGATCTCGACTAGCGGCCTCACAGATACGCAGTATTTT. It translates to CASSQEISTSGLTDTQYF.

The rearrangement uses TRBV7-3 and TRBJ2-6; the D gene is possibly TRBD2 (5 bases). CDR1 SGHTA and CDR2 FQGTGA come from the germline V gene. The CDR3 length is 15 residues. The V end lost 3 bases, the J end lost 3 bases, and 9 bases lay between the germline ends. CDR3 nucleotides: TGTGCCAGCAGCTTCGGGATTTTTGGGGCCAACGTCCTGACTTTC. This gives the protein CASSFGIFGANVLTF.

The J gene is TRBJ2-2, the V gene TRBV7-8; possible D gene TRBD2, 6 bases. Germline V gene data show CDR1 as SGHVS and CDR2 as FQNEAQ. This CDR3 has 15 amino acids. Trimming took 8 bases from V and 2 from J, leaving 15 bases between them. CDR3 amino acids: CASATGTSNTGELFF. The CDR3 DNA is TGTGCCAGCGCGACCGGGACTTCTAACACCGGGGAGCTGTTTTTT.

The rearrangement uses TRBV5-4 and TRBJ2-7, with D perhaps matching TRBD1 or TRBD2 (6 bases each). Trimming cost V 1 base and J 0 bases, with 11 bases left between them. The CDR3 runs 15 residues. Germline V gives CDR1 SGHNT, CDR2 YYREEE (reference sequence). In DNA form, the CDR3 reads TGTGCCAGCAGCTTGAGGGGGGCCAGCTCCTACGAGCAGTACTTC. Translated: CASSLRGASSYEQYF.

This rearrangement joins TRBV19 to TRBJ2-4; 7 bases line up with TRBD2. CDR3 length: 12 amino acids. V shed 7 bases and J 6 bases; nucleotides not matched to a gene: 3. The V gene's germline CDR1 is LNHDA and CDR2 SQIVND (reference sequence). CDR3 in DNA: TGTGCCAGTATCGGGGAGGGAAACATTCAGTACTTC. It specifies CASIGEGNIQYF.

This chain uses TRBV11-2 with TRBJ1-2, with TRBD1 as a possible D gene (5 bases). Per the germline V gene, CDR1 is SGHAT and CDR2 is FQNNGV. The CDR3 has 15 amino acids. V shed 5 bases and J shed 3 bases, with 16 bases lying between them. The CDR3 protein is CASSKWTARDYGYTF. The CDR3 DNA sequence: TGTGCCAGCAGCAAATGGACGGCCAGGGACTATGGCTACACCTTC.

V usage is TRBV18 and J usage is TRBJ1-5; 8 positions agree with TRBD1. CDR1 KGHSH and CDR2 LQKENI come from the germline V gene. The CDR3 extends over 17 amino acids. V trimming: 3 bases; J trimming: 5 bases; junction bases outside the gene matches: 12. CDR3 in amino acids: CASSPRAGQGWYQPQHF. DNA of the CDR3: TGTGCCAGCTCACCTAGAGCCGGACAGGGTTGGTATCAGCCCCAGCATTTT.

J is TRBJ1-2 and V is TRBV5-1; TRBD1 agrees at 7 bases. After removal of 1 base from V and 6 bases from J, the junction contained 6 bases not matched to a gene. CDR1 is SGHRS and CDR2 is YFSETQ in the germline V gene. This CDR3 is built from 14 residues. CDR3 in DNA: TGCGCCAGCAGCTTGAGGCAGGGGGTGGATGGCTACACCTTC. This codes for CASSLRQGVDGYTF.

V and J are TRBV29-1 and TRBJ2-3; 10 nucleotides match TRBD1. Germline values: CDR1 SQVTM, CDR2 ANQGSEA. Unmatched junction bases numbered 6, after V lost 6 bases and J lost 0 bases. This CDR3 has 15 amino acids. The CDR3 is CSVMMGQGSTDTQYF. For the CDR3, the DNA is TGCAGCGTCATGATGGGACAGGGGAGCACAGATACGCAGTATTTT.

CDR3 residues: CASRGQRSGNTIYF. The DNA for the CDR3 is TGTGCCAGCAGAGGTCAGCGCTCTGGAAACACCATATATTTT. The chain links TRBV28 to TRBJ1-3; D is unresolved. V lost 6 bases, J lost 0 bases, and 9 bases lay in between. CDR3 length: 14 amino acids. Germline-derived CDR1 and CDR2 are MDHEN and SYDVKM.

This chain links TRBV6-6 with TRBJ2-7; possibly TRBD2 for D (6 bases). V was cut by 3 bases and J by 3 bases, with 18 bases left in between. The CDR3 has 16 amino acids. In germline, CDR1 is MNHNY, CDR2 SVGAGI (reference sequence). CDR3 sequence: CASSYSKRDLYYEQYF. The CDR3 coding sequence is TGTGCCAGCAGTTATTCAAAACGGGACTTGTACTACGAGCAGTACTTC.

V usage is TRBV7-9 and J usage is TRBJ2-7; D remains ambiguous. Trimming stripped 1 base from V and 5 bases from J, with 18 bases between. From germline, CDR1 is SEHNR and CDR2 FQNEAQ (reference sequence). This CDR3 is built from 16 residues. The CDR3 is CASSLVSRPLSDEQYF. CDR3 nucleotides: TGTGCCAGCAGCTTAGTGTCACGGCCCCTCTCGGACGAGCAGTACTTC.